This T cell receptor (beta chain) derives from a study of OX40 agonist ivuxolimab in advanced cancers. Study context: Ivuxolimab, an antibody acting as an agonist of OX40 (CD134), was used to treat patients. Study-level findings and limits: Clonal expansion was seen in CD4+ and CD8+ blood T cells by week 6 at 0.1 to 3.0 mg/kg.

Blood specimens came from baseline, cycle 4 day 1, and cycle 7 day 1. Sequencing used immunoSEQ multiplex PCR; TCRdb keeps in-frame clones, though not all of them. Here the sample spans more than 55,000 clones, about 83% being singletons. A word on this clone: The antigen is undetermined.

Sequencing used CD4+ or CD8+ T cells sorted from blood, obtained in a trial of the OX40 agonist ivuxolimab. The receptor comes from an adult with an advanced solid tumor such as melanoma, head and neck, liver or kidney cancer.

The CDR3, as DNA: TGTGCCAGCAGCTTCACGGGAGGTCCCCAAGAGACCCAGTACTTC. It yields the protein CASSFTGGPQETQYF. V gene TRBV11-3 combines with J gene TRBJ2-5; 7 nucleotides align to TRBD2. The germline V gene encodes CDR1 SGHNT and CDR2 YENEEA. V lost 3 bases, J lost 1 base, and 5 bases stayed unmatched. The CDR3 spans 15 residues.